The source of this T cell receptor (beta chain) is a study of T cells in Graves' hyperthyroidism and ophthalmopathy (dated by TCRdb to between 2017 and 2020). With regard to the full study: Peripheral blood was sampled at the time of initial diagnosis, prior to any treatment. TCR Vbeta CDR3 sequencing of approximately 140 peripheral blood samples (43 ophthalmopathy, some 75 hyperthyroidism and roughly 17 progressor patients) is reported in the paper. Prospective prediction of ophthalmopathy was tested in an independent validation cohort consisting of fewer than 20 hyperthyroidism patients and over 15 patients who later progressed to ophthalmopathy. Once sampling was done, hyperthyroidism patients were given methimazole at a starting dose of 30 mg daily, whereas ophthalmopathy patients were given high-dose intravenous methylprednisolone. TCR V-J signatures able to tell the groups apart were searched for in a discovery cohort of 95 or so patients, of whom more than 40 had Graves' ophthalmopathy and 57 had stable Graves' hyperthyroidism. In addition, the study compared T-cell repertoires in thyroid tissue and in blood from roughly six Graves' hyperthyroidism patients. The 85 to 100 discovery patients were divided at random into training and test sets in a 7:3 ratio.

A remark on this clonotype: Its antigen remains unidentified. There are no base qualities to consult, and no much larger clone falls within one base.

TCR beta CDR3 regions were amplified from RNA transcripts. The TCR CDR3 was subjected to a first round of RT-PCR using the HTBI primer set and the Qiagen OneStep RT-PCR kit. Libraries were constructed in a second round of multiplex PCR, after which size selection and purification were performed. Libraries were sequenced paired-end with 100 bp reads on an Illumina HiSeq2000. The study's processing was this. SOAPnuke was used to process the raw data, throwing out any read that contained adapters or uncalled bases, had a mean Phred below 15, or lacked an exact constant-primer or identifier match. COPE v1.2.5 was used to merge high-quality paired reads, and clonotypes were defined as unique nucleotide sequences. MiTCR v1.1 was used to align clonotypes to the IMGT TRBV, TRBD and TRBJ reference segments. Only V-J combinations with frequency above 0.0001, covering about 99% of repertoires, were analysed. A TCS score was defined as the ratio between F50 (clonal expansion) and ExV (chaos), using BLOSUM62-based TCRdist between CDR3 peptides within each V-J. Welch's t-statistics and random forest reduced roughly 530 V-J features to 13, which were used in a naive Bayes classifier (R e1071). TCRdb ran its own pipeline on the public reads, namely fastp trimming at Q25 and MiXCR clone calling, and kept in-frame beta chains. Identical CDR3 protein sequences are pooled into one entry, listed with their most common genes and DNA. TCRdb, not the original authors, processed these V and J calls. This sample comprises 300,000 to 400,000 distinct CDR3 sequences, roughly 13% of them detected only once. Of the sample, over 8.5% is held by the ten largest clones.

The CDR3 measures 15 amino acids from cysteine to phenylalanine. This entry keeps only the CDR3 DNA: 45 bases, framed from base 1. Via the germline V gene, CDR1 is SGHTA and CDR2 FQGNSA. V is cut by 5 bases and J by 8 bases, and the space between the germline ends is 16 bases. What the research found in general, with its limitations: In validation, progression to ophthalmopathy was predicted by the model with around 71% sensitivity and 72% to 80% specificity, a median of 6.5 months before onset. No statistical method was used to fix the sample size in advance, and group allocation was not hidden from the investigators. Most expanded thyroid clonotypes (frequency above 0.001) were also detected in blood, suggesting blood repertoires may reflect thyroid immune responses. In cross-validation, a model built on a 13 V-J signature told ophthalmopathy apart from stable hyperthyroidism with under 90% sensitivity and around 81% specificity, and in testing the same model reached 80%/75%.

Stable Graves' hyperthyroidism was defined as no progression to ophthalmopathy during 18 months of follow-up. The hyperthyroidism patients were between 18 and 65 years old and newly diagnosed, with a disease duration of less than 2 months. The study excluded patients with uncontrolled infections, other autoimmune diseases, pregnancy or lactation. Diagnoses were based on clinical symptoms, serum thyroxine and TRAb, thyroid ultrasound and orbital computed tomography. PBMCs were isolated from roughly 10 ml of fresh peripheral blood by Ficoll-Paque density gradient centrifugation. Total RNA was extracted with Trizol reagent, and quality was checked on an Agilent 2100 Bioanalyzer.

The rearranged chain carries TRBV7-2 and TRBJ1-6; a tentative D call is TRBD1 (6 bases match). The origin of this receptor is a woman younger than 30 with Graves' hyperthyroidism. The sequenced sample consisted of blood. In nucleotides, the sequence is TGTGCCAGCAGCCTCCGGGGGGGGGGCGATTCACCCCTCCACTTT. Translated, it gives CASSLRGGGDSPLHF.